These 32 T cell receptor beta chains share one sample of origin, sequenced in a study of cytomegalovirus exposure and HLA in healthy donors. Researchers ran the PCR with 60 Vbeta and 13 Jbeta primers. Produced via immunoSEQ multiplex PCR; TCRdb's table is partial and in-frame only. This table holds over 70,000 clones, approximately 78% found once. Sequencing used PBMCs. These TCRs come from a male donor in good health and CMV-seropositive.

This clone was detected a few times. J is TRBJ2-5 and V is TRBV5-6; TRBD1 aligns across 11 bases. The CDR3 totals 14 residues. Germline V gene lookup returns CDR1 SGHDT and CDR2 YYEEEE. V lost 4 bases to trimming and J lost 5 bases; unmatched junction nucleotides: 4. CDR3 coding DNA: TGTGCCAGCAGCAGCGGGACAGGGGGGGAGACCCAGTACTTC. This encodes CASSSGTGGETQYF.

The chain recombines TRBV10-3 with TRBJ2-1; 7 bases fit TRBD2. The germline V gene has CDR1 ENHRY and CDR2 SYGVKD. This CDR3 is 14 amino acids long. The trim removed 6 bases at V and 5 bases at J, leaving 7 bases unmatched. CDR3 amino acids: CAIRGGSGDNEQFF. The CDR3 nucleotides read TGTGCCATCAGGGGCGGGAGTGGTGACAATGAGCAGTTCTTC.

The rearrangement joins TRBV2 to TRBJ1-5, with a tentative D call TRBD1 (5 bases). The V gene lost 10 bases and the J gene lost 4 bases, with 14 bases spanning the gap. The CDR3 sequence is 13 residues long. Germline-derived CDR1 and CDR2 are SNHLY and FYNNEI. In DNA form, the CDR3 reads TGTGCCACAGCGGGACGGATAAATCAGCCCCAGCATTTT. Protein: CATAGRINQPQHF.

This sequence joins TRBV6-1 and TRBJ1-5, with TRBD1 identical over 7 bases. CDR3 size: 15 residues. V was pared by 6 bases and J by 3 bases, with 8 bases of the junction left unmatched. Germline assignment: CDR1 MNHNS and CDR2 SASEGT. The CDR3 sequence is CASRARDSFNQPQHF. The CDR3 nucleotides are TGTGCCAGCAGGGCCCGGGACAGCTTCAATCAGCCCCAGCATTTT.

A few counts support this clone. The CDR3 DNA is TGTGCCAGCAGCTTATCTTTTTCCGGGGAGCTGTTTTTT. It translates to CASSLSFSGELFF. The chain recombines TRBV7-9 with TRBJ2-2; D gene unclear. Germline V gene sequence: CDR1 SEHNR, CDR2 FQNEAQ (reference sequence). V was cut by 2 bases and J by 6 bases, with 7 bases left in between. The CDR3 runs to 13 residues. The full variable domain, rest sourced from reference TRBV7-9 and TRBJ2-2, is DTGVSQNPRHKITKRGQNVTFRCDPISEHNRLYWYRQTLGQGPEFLTYFQNEAQLEKSRLLSDRFSAERPKGSFSTLEIQRTEQGDSAMYLCASSLSFSGELFFGEGSRLTVL.

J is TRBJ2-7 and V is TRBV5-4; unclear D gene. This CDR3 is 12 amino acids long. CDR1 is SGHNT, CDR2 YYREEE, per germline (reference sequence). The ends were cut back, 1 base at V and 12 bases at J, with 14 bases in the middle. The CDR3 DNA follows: TGTGCCAGCAGCTTGTTGGGTTTCGGGTGGTACTTC. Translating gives CASSLLGFGWYF.

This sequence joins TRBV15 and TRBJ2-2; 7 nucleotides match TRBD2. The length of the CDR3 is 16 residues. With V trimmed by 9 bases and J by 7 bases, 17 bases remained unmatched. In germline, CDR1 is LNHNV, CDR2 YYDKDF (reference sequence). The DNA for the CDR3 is TGTGCCACAGAATCCAGGTCGGGAGGAGTACTCGGGGAGCTGTTTTTT. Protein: CATESRSGGVLGELFF.

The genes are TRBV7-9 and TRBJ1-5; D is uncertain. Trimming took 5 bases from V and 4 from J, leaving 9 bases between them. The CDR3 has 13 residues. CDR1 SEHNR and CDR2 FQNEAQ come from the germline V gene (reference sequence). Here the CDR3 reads CASSRTSNQPQHF. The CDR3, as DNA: TGTGCCAGCAGCCGAACCAGTAATCAGCCCCAGCATTTT.

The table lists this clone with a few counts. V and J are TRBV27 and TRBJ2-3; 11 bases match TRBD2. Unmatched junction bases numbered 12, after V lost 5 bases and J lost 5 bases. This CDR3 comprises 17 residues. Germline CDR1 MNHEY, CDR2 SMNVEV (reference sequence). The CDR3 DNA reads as TGTGCCAGCAGTGGGGGGCGTCTAGCGGGAGGCGGAGATACGCAGTATTTT. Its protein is CASSGGRLAGGGDTQYF.

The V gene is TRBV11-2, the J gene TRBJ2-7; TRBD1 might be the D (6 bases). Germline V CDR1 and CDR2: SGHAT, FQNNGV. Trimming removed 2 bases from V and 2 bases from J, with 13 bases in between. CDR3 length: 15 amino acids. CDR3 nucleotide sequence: TGTGCCAGCAGCTTAATGTGGGGGCCTCCCTACGAGCAGTACTTC. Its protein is CASSLMWGPPYEQYF.

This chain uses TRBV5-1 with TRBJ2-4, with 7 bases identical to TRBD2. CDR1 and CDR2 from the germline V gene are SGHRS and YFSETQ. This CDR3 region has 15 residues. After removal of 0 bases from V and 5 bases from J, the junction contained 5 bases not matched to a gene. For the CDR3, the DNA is TGCGCCAGCAGCTTGGAAGCGGGAAAGGAAAACATTCAGTACTTC. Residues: CASSLEAGKENIQYF.

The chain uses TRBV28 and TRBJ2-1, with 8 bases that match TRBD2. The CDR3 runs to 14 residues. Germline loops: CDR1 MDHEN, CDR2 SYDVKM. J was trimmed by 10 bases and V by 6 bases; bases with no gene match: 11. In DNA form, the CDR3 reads TGTGCCAGCAGAACCAGCGGGAGAGGGTGGGAGCAGTTCTTC. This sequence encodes CASRTSGRGWEQFF. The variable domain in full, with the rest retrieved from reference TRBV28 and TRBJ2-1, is DVKVTQSSRYLVKRTGEKVFLECVQDMDHENMFWYRQDPGLGLRLIYFSYDVKMKEKGDIPEGYSVSREKKERFSLILESASTNQTSMYLCASRTSGRGWEQFFGPGTRLTVL.

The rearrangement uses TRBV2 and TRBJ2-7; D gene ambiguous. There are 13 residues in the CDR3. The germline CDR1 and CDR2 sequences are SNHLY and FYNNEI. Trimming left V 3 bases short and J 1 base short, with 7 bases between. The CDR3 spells CASSERISYEQYF. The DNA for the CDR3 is TGTGCCAGCAGTGAGCGGATTTCCTACGAGCAGTACTTC.

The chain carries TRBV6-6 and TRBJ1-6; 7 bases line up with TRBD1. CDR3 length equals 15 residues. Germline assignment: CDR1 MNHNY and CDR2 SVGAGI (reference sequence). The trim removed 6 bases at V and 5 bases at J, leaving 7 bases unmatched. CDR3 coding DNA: TGTGCCAGCAGCCAACTGGGGACAGATAATTCACCCCTCCACTTT. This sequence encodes CASSQLGTDNSPLHF.

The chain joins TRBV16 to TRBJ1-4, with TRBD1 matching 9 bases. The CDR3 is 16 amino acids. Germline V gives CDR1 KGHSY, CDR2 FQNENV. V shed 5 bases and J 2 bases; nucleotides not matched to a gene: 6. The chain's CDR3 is CASSNRGPATNEKLFF. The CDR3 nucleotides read TGTGCCAGCAGCAACAGGGGGCCAGCCACTAATGAAAAACTGTTTTTT.

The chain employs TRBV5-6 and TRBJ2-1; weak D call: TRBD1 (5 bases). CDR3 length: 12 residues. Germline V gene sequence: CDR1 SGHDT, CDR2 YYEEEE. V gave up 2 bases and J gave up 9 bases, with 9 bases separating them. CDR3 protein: CASSFGQGEQFF. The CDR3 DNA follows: TGTGCCAGCAGCTTTGGTCAGGGTGAGCAGTTCTTC. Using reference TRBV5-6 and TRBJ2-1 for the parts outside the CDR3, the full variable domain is DAGVTQSPTHLIKTRGQQVTLRCSPKSGHDTVSWYQQALGQGPQFIFQYYEEEERQRGNFPDRFSGHQFPNYSSELNVNALLLGDSALYLCASSFGQGEQFFGPGTRLTVL.

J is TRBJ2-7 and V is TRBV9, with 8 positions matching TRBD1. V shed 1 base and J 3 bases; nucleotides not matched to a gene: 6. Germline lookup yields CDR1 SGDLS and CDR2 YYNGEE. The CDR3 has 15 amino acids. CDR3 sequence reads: CASSVSAGGHYEQYF. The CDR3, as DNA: TGTGCCAGCAGCGTATCGGCAGGGGGCCACTACGAGCAGTACTTC.

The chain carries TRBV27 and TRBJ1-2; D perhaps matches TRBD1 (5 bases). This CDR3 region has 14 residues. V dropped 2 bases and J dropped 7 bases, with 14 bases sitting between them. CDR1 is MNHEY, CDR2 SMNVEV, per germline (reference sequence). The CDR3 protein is CASSLLGGLAGYTF. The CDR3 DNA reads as TGTGCCAGCAGTTTACTCGGGGGGTTGGCTGGCTACACCTTC.

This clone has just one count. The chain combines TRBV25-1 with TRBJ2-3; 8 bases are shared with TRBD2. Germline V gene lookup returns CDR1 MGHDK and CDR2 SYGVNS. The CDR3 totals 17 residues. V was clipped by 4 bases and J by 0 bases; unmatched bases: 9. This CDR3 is CASSGGGRQTSTDTQYF. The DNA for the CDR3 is TGTGCCAGCAGTGGCGGGGGGCGACAAACTAGCACAGATACGCAGTATTTT.

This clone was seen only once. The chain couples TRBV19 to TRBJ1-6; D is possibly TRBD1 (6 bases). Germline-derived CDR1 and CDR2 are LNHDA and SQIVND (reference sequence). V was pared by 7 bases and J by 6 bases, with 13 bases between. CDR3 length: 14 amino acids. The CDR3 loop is CASNDRTVNSPLHF. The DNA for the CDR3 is TGTGCCAGTAACGACCGGACAGTTAATTCACCCCTCCACTTT.

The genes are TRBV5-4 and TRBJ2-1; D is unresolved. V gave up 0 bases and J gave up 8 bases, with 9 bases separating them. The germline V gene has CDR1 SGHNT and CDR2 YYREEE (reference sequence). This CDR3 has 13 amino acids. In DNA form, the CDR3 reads TGTGCCAGCAGCTTGGTAGCTGGTTATGAGCAGTTCTTC. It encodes CASSLVAGYEQFF.

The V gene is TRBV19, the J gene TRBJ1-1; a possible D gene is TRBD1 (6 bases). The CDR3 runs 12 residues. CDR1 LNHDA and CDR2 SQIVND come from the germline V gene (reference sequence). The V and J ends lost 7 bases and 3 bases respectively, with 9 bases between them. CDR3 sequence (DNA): TGTGCCAGTATCCAGGGGTACACTGAAGCTTTCTTT. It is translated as CASIQGYTEAFF.

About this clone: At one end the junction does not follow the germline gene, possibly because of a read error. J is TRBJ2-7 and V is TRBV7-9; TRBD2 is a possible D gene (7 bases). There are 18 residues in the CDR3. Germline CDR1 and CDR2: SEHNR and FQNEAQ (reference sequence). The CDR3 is CSSSLDVTSRGSSYEQYF. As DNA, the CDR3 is TGTTCCAGCAGCTTAGATGTGACTAGCAGGGGAAGCTCCTACGAGCAGTACTTC. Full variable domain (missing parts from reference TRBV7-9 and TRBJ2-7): DTGVSQNPRHKITKRGQNVTFRCDPISEHNRLYWYRQTLGQGPEFLTYFQNEAQLEKSRLLSDRFSAERPKGSFSTLEIQRTEQGDSAMYLCSSSLDVTSRGSSYEQYFGPGTRLTVT.

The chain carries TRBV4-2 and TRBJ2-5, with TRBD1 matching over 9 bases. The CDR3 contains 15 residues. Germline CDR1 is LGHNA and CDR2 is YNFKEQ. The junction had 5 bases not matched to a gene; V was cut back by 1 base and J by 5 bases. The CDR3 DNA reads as TGTGCCAGCAGCCAAGCGGACAGGGGTTTGGAGACCCAGTACTTC. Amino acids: CASSQADRGLETQYF.

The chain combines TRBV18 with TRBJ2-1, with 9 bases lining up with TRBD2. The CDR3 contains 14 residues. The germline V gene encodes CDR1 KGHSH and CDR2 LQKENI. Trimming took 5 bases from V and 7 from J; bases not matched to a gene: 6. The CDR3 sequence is CASSTAGGRNEQFF. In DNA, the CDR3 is TGTGCCAGCTCAACGGCGGGAGGGCGTAATGAGCAGTTCTTC.

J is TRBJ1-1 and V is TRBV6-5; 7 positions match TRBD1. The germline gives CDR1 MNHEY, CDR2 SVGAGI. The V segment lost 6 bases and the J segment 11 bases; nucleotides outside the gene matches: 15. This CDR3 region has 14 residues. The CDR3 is CASRQQGRTGHAFF. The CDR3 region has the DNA TGTGCCAGCAGGCAGCAAGGACGGACAGGCCATGCTTTCTTT.

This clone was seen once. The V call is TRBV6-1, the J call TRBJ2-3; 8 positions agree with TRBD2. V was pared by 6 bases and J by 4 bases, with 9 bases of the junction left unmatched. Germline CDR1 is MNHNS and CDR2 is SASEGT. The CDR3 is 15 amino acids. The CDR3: CASSDSGRRADTQYF. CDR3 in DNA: TGTGCCAGCAGCGACAGCGGGAGAAGGGCAGATACGCAGTATTTT.

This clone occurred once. The CDR3 region is CASAGNSYEQYF. The CDR3 nucleotides read TGTGCCAGCGCGGGTAACTCCTACGAGCAGTACTTC. The rearrangement joins TRBV7-9 to TRBJ2-7; D is possibly TRBD2 (5 bases). CDR1 is SEHNR, CDR2 FQNEAQ, per germline (reference sequence). V was trimmed by 8 bases and J by 0 bases, leaving 8 bases between them. CDR3 length: 12 amino acids. The full variable domain, its missing parts supplied by reference TRBV7-9 and TRBJ2-7, is DTGVSQNPRHKITKRGQNVTFRCDPISEHNRLYWYRQTLGQGPEFLTYFQNEAQLEKSRLLSDRFSAERPKGSFSTLEIQRTEQGDSAMYLCASAGNSYEQYFGPGTRLTVT.

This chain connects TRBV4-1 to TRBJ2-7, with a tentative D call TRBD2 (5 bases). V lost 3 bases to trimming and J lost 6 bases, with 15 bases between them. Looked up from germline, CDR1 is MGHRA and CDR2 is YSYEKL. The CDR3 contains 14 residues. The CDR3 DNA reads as TGCGCCAGCAGCCACCCCCCCACTAGGAGCGAGCAGTACTTC. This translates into CASSHPPTRSEQYF.

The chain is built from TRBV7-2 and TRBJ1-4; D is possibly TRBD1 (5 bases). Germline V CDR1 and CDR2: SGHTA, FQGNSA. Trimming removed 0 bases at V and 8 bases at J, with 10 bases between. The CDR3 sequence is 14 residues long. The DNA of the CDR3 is TGTGCCAGCAGCTTAGCAGGGGCATGGGAAAAACTGTTTTTT. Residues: CASSLAGAWEKLFF.

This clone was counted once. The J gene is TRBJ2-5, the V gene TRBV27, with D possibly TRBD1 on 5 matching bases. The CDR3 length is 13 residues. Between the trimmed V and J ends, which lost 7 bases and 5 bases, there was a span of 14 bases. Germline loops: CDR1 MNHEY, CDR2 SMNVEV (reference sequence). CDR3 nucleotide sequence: TGTGCCAGCACTGGACACCCTTTGGAGACCCAGTACTTC. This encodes CASTGHPLETQYF.

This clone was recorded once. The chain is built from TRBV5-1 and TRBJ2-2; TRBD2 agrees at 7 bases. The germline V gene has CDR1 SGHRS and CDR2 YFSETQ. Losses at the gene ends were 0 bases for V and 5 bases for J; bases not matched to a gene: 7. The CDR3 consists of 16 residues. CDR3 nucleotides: TGCGCCAGCAGCTTGGCCGGGCGGGAGCGGACCGGGGAGCTGTTTTTT. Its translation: CASSLAGRERTGELFF.